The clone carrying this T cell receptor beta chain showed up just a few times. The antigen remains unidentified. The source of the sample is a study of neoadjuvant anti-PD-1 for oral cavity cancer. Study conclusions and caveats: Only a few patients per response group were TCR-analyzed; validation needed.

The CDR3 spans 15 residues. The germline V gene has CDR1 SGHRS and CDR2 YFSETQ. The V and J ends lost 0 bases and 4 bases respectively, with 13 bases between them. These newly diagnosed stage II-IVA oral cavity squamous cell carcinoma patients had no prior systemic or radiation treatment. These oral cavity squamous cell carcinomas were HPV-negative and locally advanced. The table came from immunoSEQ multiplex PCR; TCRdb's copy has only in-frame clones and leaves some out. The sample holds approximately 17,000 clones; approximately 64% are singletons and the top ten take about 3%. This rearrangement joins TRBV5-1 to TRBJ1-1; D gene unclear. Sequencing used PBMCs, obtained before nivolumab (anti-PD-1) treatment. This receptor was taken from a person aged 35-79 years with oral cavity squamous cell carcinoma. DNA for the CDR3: TGCGCCAGCAGCTTGGAAGCGGGCAAAGGCACTGAAGCTTTCTTT. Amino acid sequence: CASSLEAGKGTEAFF.